This TCR beta chain was identified in a study of PD-L1 blockade in urothelial cancer. In the study overall: Prior chemotherapy in patients spanned 0 to 3 regimens. Blood underwent analysis 3 weeks (second dose) and 6 weeks after treatment began. Points from the study as a whole: Larger 3-week expansion of tumor-associated blood clones was seen in durable-benefit patients.

Each PCR reaction had synthetic TCR analog templates spiked into it. Profiled with immunoSEQ multiplex PCR; TCRdb holds only in-frame clones, not every one. The repertoire holds fewer than 40,000 clones, approximately 90% seen once, with approximately 8% in the top ten. A word on this clone: Its specificity is not known.

V was cut by 5 bases and J by 7 bases, with 21 bases left in between. The germline gives CDR1 LNHDA, CDR2 SQIVND (reference sequence). This CDR3 contains 16 residues. The origin of this receptor is a man in his 70s with urothelial cancer. The sample in question was PBMCs, obtained around atezolizumab (anti-PD-L1) treatment. The chain is built from TRBV19 and TRBJ2-1; tentatively, D is TRBD2 (6 bases). The CDR3 sequence: CASSPPRLVQINEQFF. For the CDR3, the DNA is TGTGCCAGTAGTCCCCCCCGACTAGTTCAAATAAATGAGCAGTTCTTC. Variable domain in full (rest from reference TRBV19 and TRBJ2-1): DGGITQSPKYLFRKEGQNVTLSCEQNLNHDAMYWYRQDPGQGLRLIYYSQIVNDFQKGDIAEGYSVSREKKESFPLTVTSAQKNPTAFYLCASSPPRLVQINEQFFGPGTRLTVL.